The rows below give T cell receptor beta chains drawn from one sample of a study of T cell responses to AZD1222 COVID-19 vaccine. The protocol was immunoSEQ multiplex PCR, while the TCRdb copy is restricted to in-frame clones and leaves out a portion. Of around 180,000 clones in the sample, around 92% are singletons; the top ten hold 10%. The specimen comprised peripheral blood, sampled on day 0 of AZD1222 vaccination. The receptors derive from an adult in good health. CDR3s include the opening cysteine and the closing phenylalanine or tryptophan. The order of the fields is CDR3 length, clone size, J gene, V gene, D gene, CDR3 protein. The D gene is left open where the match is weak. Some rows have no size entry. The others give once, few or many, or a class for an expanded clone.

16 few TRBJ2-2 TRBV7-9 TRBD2 CASTIRGLAGIGELFF
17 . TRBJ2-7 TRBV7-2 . CASSPQGGGSSPYEQYF
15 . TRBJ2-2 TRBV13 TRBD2 CASSGASGSTGELFF
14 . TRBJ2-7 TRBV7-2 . CASSLSLAAHEQYF
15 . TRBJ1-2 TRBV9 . CASSERGQFNYGYTF
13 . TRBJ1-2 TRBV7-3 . CASSPGGGEGYTF
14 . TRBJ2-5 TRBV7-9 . CASSSPDSRETQYF
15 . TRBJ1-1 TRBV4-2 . CASSSLTGPNTEAFF
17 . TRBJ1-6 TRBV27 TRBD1 CASSFTLPGQKNSPLHF
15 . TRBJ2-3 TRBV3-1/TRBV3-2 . CASSPAGLRRDTQYF
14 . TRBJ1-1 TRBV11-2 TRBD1 CASSQQGWNTEAFF
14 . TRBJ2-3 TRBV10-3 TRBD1 CAIRTDRAGDTQYF
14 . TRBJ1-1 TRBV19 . CASSPRTANTEAFF
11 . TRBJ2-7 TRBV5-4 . CASSDSYEQYF
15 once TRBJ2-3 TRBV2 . CASRLGTAGADTQYF
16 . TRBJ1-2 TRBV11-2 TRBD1 CASSPSTPGQGKGYTF
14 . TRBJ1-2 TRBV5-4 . CASSLEQTNYGYTF
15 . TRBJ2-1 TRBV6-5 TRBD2 CASKEREYLRIEQFF
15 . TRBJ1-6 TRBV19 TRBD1 CASSQQTGIGSPLHF
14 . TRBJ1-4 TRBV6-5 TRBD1 CASSGRQGVEKLFF
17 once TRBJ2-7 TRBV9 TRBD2 CASSVSSRASGTYEQYF
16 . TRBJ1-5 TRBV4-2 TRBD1 CASSQDLGQVHQPQHF
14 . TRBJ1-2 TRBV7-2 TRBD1 CASSLWDRGHGYTF
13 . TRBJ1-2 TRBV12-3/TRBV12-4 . CASSLRDTDGYTF
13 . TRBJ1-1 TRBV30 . CAWSPQMNTEAFF
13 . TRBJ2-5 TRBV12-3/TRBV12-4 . CASRTPREETQYF
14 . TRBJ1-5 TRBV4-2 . CASSQGTDNQPQHF
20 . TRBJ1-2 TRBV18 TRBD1 CASSPLPKDRVGDVNYGYTF
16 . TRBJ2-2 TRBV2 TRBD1 CASSEIGQANTGELFF
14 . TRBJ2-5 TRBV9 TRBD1 CASSMTGVGETQYF
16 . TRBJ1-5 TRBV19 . CASSISGGLGNQPQHF
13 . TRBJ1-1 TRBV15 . CATSPTGNTEAFF
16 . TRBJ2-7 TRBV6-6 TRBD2 CASRGTGTSVSYEQYF
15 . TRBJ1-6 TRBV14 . CASSQEHGYNSPLHF
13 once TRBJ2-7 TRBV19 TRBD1 CASSRGTAYEQYF
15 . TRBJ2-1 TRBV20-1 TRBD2 CSASAGTSAYNEQFF
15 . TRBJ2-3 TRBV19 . CASSISASRVDTQYF
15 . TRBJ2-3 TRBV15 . CATSRDSGSTDTQYF
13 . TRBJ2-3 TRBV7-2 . CASSPTFRDTQYF
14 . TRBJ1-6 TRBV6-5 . CASSSVLANSPLHF
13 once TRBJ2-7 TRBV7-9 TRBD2 CASSFGTSGEQYF
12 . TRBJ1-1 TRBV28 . CASSLRRAEAFF
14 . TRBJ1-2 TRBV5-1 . CASRQGLGGYGYTF
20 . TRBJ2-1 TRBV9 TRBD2 CASSQTPATSGGSSYNEQFF
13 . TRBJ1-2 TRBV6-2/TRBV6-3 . CASSATTAYGYTF